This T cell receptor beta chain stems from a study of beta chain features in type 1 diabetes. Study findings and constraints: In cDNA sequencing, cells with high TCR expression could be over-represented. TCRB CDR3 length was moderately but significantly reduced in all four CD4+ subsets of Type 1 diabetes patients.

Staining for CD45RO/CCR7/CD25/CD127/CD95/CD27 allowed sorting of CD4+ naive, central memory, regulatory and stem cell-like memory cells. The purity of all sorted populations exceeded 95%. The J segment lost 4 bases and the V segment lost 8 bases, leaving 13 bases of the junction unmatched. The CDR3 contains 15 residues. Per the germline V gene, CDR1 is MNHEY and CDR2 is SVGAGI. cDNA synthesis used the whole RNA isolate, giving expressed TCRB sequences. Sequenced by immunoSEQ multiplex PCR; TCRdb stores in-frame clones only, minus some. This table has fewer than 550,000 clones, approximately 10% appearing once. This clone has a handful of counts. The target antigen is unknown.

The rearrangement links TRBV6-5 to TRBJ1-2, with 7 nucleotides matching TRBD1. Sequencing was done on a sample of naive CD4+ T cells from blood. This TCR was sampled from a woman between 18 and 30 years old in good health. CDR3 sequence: CASGQTGTALYGYTF. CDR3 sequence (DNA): TGTGCCAGCGGGCAGACCGGGACAGCCCTCTATGGCTACACCTTC.